This T cell receptor (beta chain) came from a study of blood T cell repertoires in COVID-19. Study information: The United States, Italy and Spain provided the acute and convalescent COVID-19 samples.

Sequencing was performed with immunoSEQ multiplex PCR; in TCRdb, only in-frame clones are kept and a portion is missing. Here the sample spans approximately 280,000 clones, around 91% being singletons. The V and J ends lost 3 bases and 9 bases, in that order; junction bases with no gene match: 8. Per germline, CDR1 SGHDT and CDR2 YYEEEE. The CDR3 contains 13 residues. Participants had their cohort set by participant-reported clinical history. This clonotype was sampled from a woman younger than 35 with acute COVID-19. The sequenced sample was PBMCs or T cells enriched from blood (not recorded which). The V gene is TRBV5-6, the J gene TRBJ2-7, with 8 nucleotides matching TRBD1. The CDR3 coding sequence is TGTGCCAGCAGCTCCCAGACAGGGGCGCGGCAGTACTTC. It is translated as CASSSQTGARQYF.